The clone carrying this TCR beta chain is medium-sized in the sample. What it binds is not known. Described time point: sample taken at primary tumor resection. Samples came from 70 to 80 TRACERx patients with untreated early-stage lung cancer. The data stem from a study of spatial heterogeneity in lung cancer. Study overall: Counts of TCR transcripts in tumor regions tracked strongly with a T cell module score that came from matched bulk RNA-seq. Raw sequencing reads included, on average, more than eight appearances of each unique TCR and UMI combination.

Each TCR cDNA molecule carried a unique molecular identifier. TCRdb used MiXCR to reprocess the 5' RACE reads, holding one entry per CDR3 protein. The table shows about 9,900 distinct CDR3 sequences, with over 6% occurring only once. Whole-study findings and limits: Tracking of tumor mutation counts was seen in expanded intratumoral alpha and beta TCR counts.

Specimen: lung tumor tissue, collected at surgery. The source of this sequence is a female donor with early-stage non-small cell lung cancer.

CDR3 nucleotides: TGTGCCAGCAGCTTACGTCAGGGTATGGAAGACGAGCAGTACTTC. It codes for CASSLRQGMEDEQYF. The chain couples TRBV7-3 to TRBJ2-7; D perhaps matches TRBD1 (5 bases). This CDR3 spans 15 amino acids. Trimming left V 2 bases short and J 5 bases short, with 16 bases between. Germline V CDR1 and CDR2: SGHTA, FQGTGA. The variable domain in full, completed from reference TRBV7-3 and TRBJ2-7, reads GAGVSQTPSNKVTEKGKYVELRCDPISGHTALYWYRQSLGQGPEFLIYFQGTGAADDSGLPNDRFFAVRPEGSVSTLKIQRTERGDSAVYLCASSLRQGMEDEQYFGPGTRLTVT.